The 10 T cell receptor beta chains in this list originate from one sample, sequenced in a study of blood T cell repertoires in COVID-19. Using immunoSEQ multiplex PCR, the repertoire was profiled, and TCRdb retains in-frame clones only, with some absent. The sample carries 15,000 to 20,000 clones, 93% recorded once. The sequenced material came from peripheral blood. These receptors were collected from a human donor in a cohort sampled during active COVID-19.

This chain links TRBV5-6 with TRBJ1-5; D gene uncertain. Between the trimmed V and J ends, which lost 2 bases and 4 bases, there was a span of 7 bases. Germline V gives CDR1 SGHDT, CDR2 YYEEEE. CDR3 length equals 13 residues. DNA for the CDR3: TGTGCCAGCAGCTTACAGTCTAATCAGCCCCAGCATTTT. Translation gives CASSLQSNQPQHF.

This clone showed up just once. The chain has TRBV19 and TRBJ1-1; 7 bases map to TRBD1. The CDR3 runs 15 residues. V lost 2 bases, J lost 2 bases, and 5 bases stayed unmatched. Germline V lookup: CDR1 LNHDA, CDR2 SQIVND (reference sequence). CDR3 sequence: CASSITGTVNTEAFF. CDR3 DNA sequence: TGTGCCAGTAGTATAACAGGGACAGTTAACACTGAAGCTTTCTTT.

CDR3 loop: CASSEEGVVADTQYF. The CDR3 coding sequence is TGTGCCAGCAGTGAGGAAGGGGTCGTTGCAGATACGCAGTATTTT. This chain uses TRBV2 with TRBJ2-3, with D tentatively TRBD1 (5 bases). V gave up 3 bases and J gave up 4 bases, with 14 bases separating them. Germline-derived CDR1 and CDR2 are SNHLY and FYNNEI. This CDR3 region has 15 residues.

In its sample, this clone was seen once. The V call is TRBV6-6, the J call TRBJ1-4; D gene uncertain. The CDR3 is 13 residues long. Germline V gene sequence: CDR1 MNHNY, CDR2 SVGAGI (reference sequence). The V end was cut by 0 bases, the J end by 8 bases, with 7 bases between. The CDR3 loop reads CASSYSRSEKLFF. In nucleotides, the CDR3 is TGTGCCAGCAGTTACTCGAGGTCCGAAAAACTGTTTTTT.

This chain connects TRBV7-2 to TRBJ2-7; 15 positions match TRBD2. V dropped 3 bases and J dropped 2; count of bases not matched to a gene: 11. This CDR3 spans 19 amino acids. Germline CDR1 and CDR2: SGHTA and FQGNSA. DNA of the CDR3: TGTGCCAGCAGCTTTTTGGCCGGGACTAGCGGGGGGAAGACCTACGAGCAGTACTTC. It specifies CASSFLAGTSGGKTYEQYF.

The chain carries TRBV6-6 and TRBJ2-5, with TRBD2 matching over 15 bases. V was clipped by 2 bases and J by 4 bases; unmatched bases: 2. The CDR3 length is 16 residues. The germline CDR1 and CDR2 sequences are MNHNY and SVGAGI (reference sequence). The CDR3 protein is CASSYVGLAGGETQYF. The CDR3 DNA follows: TGTGCCAGCAGTTACGTGGGACTAGCGGGAGGAGAGACCCAGTACTTC.

The rearrangement uses TRBV5-6 and TRBJ2-3; 7 bases fit TRBD1. Germline assignment: CDR1 SGHDT and CDR2 YYEEEE. The CDR3 contains 15 residues. Trimming cost V 4 bases and J 4 bases; bases outside gene matches: 9. Here the CDR3 DNA reads TGTGCCAGCAGCCCGGGACAGTGGGTTCCAGATACGCAGTATTTT. Its protein product is CASSPGQWVPDTQYF.

The chain recombines TRBV15 with TRBJ1-1; D is unclear. CDR3 length: 12 amino acids. Germline V gene lookup returns CDR1 LNHNV and CDR2 YYDKDF (reference sequence). The germline V and J ends were trimmed by 3 bases and 5 bases, with 7 bases remaining between them. As DNA, the CDR3 is TGTGCCACCAGCAGCCTATGGACTGAAGCTTTCTTT. It translates to CATSSLWTEAFF.

This chain links TRBV4-3 with TRBJ1-6; 10 positions match TRBD1. CDR3 length: 15 amino acids. CDR1 LGHNA and CDR2 YSLEER come from the germline V gene. V shed 1 base, J shed 7 bases, and the junction held 1 base outside the gene matches. CDR3 region: CASSQVDRGNSPLHF. The CDR3 nucleotides are TGCGCCAGCAGCCAAGTGGACAGGGGGAATTCACCCCTCCACTTT.

This clone was detected once. The gene calls are TRBV9 and TRBJ2-7, with 8 bases aligning to TRBD1. Trimming removed 4 bases from V and 3 bases from J; junction bases left unmatched: 9. CDR3 length: 15 amino acids. CDR1 is SGDLS and CDR2 is YYNGEE in the germline V gene. The CDR3 sequence is CASSIGQGTLYEQYF. The CDR3, as DNA: TGTGCCAGCAGCATTGGACAGGGTACCCTCTACGAGCAGTACTTC.